These T cell receptor beta chains were read from a single sample in a study of PD-1 blockade in classical Hodgkin lymphoma. The method was immunoSEQ multiplex PCR; TCRdb's version includes in-frame clones alone and lacks a portion of them. The sample lists more than 50,000 clones, 80% to 90% occurring once. Sequencing was performed on peripheral blood mononuclear cells (PBMCs), taken at baseline. Receptors were obtained from a human donor with classical Hodgkin lymphoma. CDR3s include the opening cysteine and the closing phenylalanine or tryptophan. A D gene is named only where the DNA matches it firmly. Clone sizes are given selectively: once, few, many, or a class where the clone is expanded.

>.|.|TRBJ1-6|TRBV2|15
TGTGCCAGCAGACCGTGGTCAGGCCTTGATTCACCCCTCCACTTT
CASRPWSGLDSPLHF
>.|.|TRBJ2-1|TRBV6-5|12
TGTGCCAGCAGGGGGGATTACAATGAGCAGTTCTTC
CASRGDYNEQFF
>.|.|TRBJ2-2|TRBV13|14
TGTGCCAGCAGCTTAGAGGGGGTTGGCGGGGAGCTGTTTTTT
CASSLEGVGGELFF
>.|.|TRBJ1-1|TRBV27|14
TGTGCCAGCAGGGCGGACACTTCCAACACTGAAGCTTTCTTT
CASRADTSNTEAFF
>.|.|TRBJ1-3|TRBV18|15
TGTGCCAGCTCACCCTCGGGGGCCCCTGGAAACACCATATATTTT
CASSPSGAPGNTIYF
>TRBD2|.|TRBJ2-1|TRBV6-1|14
TGTGCCAGCAATTGGGGGGGACTCTCTTTCGGGCAGTTCTTC
CASNWGGLSFGQFF
>.|.|TRBJ2-1|TRBV5-4|15
TGTGCCAGCAGCTTGGGCCCTAGTCCGGGGAATGAGCAGTTCTTC
CASSLGPSPGNEQFF
>.|.|TRBJ2-7|TRBV7-9|12
TGTGCCAGCAGCTTAACCACAGACGAGCAGTACTTC
CASSLTTDEQYF
>.|.|TRBJ1-5|TRBV15|16
TGTGCCACCAGCAGGAGGGACACCTTGAGCAATCAGCCCCAGCATTTT
CATSRRDTLSNQPQHF
>TRBD1|few|TRBJ1-4|TRBV30|12
TGTGCCTGGAGTCCAGGGGGTGAAAAACTGTTTTTT
CAWSPGGEKLFF
>.|.|TRBJ1-1|TRBV5-1|14
TGCGCCAGCAGCCCCTTGGGGGGAGACACTGAAGCTTTCTTT
CASSPLGGDTEAFF
>.|.|TRBJ2-2|TRBV30|12
TGTGCCTGGAGTGTAGGTTTCGGGGAGCTGTTTTTT
CAWSVGFGELFF
>.|.|TRBJ2-3|TRBV6-6|11
TGTGCCAGCTTAAGCACAGATACGCAGTATTTT
CASLSTDTQYF
>.|.|TRBJ1-3|TRBV6-4|15
TGTGCCAGCAGGGCCGACGAGGGTTCTGGAAACACCATATATTTT
CASRADEGSGNTIYF
>.|.|TRBJ2-5|TRBV7-9|14
TGTGCCAGCAGCCCCGGTCCCCTCCAAGAGACCCAGTACTTC
CASSPGPLQETQYF
>TRBD1|once|TRBJ1-4|TRBV18|12
TGTGCCAAAGGACAGGGGCGGGAAAAACTGTTTTTT
CAKGQGREKLFF